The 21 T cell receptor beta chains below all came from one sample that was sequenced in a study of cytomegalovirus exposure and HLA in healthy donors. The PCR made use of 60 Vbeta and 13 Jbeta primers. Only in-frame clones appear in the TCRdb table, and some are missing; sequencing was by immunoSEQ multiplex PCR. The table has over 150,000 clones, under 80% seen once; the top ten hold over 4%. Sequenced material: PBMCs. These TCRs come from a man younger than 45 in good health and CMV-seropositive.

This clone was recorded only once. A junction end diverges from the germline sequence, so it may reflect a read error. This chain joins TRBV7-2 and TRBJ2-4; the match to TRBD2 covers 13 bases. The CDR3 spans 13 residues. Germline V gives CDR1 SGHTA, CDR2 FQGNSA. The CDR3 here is CASSLGTSGRARF. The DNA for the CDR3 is TGTGCCAGCAGCTTAGGGACTAGCGGGAGAGCGAGGTTC. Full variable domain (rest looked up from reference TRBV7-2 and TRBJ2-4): GAGVSQSPSNKVTEKGKDVELRCDPISGHTALYWYRQSLGQGLEFLIYFQGNSAPDKSGLPSDRFSAERTGGSVSTLTIQRTQQEDSAVYLCASSLGTSGRARFGAGTRLSVL.

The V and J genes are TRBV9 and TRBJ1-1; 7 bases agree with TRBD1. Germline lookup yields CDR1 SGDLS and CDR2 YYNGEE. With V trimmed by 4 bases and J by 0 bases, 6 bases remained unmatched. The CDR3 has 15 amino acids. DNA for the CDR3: TGTGCCAGCAGCTTAGGGGGCTCGCTGAACACTGAAGCTTTCTTT. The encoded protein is CASSLGGSLNTEAFF.

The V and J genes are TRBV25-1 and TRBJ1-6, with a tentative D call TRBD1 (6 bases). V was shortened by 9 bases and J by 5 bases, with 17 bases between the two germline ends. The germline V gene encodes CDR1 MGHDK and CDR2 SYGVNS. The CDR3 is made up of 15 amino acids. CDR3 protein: CASTLGQSHNSPLHF. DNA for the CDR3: TGTGCCAGTACCCTCGGACAGTCCCATAATTCACCCCTCCACTTT.

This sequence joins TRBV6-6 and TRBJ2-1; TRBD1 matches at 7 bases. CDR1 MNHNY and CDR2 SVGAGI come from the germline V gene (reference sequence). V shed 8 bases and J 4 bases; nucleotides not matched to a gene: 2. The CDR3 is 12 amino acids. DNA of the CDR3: TGTGCCAGCTGGGACAGTTACAATGAGCAGTTCTTC. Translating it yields CASWDSYNEQFF.

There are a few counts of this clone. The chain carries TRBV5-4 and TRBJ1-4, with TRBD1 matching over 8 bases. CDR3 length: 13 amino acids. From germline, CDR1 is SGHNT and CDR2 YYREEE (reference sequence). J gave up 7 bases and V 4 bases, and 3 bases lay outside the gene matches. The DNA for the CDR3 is TGTGCCAGCAGCGCCGACAGGGGTGAAAAACTGTTTTTT. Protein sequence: CASSADRGEKLFF.

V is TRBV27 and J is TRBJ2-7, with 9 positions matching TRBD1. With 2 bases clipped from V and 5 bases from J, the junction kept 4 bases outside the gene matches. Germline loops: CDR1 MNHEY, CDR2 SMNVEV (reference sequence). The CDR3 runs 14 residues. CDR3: CASSLGTGYHEQYF. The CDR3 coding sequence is TGTGCCAGCAGTTTAGGGACAGGGTACCACGAGCAGTACTTC.

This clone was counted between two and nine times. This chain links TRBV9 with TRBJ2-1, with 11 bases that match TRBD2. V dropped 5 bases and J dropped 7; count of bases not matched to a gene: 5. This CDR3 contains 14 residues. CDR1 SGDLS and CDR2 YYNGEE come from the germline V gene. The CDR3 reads CASRQTSGTNEQFF. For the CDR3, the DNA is TGTGCCAGCAGGCAGACTAGCGGGACGAATGAGCAGTTCTTC.

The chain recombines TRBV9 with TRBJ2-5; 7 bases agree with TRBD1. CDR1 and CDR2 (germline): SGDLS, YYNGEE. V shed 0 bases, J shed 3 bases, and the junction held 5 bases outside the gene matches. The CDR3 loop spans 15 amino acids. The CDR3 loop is CASSVAPQGKETQYF. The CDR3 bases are TGTGCCAGCAGCGTAGCTCCACAGGGGAAAGAGACCCAGTACTTC.

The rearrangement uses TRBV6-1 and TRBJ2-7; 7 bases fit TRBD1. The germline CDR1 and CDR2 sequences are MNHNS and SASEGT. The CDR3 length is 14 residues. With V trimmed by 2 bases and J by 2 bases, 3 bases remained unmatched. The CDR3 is CASSEHRGPYEQYF. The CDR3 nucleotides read TGTGCCAGCAGTGAACACAGGGGACCCTACGAGCAGTACTTC.

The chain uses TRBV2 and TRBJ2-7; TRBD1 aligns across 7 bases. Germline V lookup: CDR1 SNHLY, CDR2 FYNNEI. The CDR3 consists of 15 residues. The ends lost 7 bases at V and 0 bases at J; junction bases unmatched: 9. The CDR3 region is CASTGTAPTSYEQYF. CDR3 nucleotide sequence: TGTGCCAGCACAGGGACAGCACCTACCTCCTACGAGCAGTACTTC.

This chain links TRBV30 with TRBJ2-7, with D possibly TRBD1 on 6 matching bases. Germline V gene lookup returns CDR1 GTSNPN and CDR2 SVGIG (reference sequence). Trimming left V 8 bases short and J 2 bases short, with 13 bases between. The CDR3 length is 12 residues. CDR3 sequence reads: CAGMGDTYEQYF. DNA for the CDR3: TGTGCCGGGATGGGGGACACCTACGAGCAGTACTTC.

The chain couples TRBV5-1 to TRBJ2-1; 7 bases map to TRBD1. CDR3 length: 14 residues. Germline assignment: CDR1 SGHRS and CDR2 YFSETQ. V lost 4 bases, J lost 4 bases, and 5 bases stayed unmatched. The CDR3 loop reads CASSLGTEYNEQFF. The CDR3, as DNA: TGCGCCAGCAGCCTCGGGACAGAGTACAATGAGCAGTTCTTC. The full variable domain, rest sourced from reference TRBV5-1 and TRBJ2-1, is KAGVTQTPRYLIKTRGQQVTLSCSPISGHRSVSWYQQTPGQGLQFLFEYFSETQRNKGNFPGRFSGRQFSNSRSEMNVSTLELGDSALYLCASSLGTEYNEQFFGPGTRLTVL.

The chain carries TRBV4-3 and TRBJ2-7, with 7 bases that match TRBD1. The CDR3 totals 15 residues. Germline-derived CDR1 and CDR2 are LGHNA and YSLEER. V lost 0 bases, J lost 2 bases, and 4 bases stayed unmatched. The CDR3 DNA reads TGCGCCAGCAGCCAAGATCCGCAGGGGGCCTACGAGCAGTACTTC. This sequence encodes CASSQDPQGAYEQYF.

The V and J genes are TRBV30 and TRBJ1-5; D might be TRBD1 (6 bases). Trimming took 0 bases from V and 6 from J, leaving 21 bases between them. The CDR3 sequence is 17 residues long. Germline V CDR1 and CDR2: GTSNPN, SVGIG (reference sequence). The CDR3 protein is CAWSVRGFAGGIQPQHF. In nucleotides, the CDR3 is TGTGCCTGGAGTGTACGGGGATTTGCGGGGGGCATTCAGCCCCAGCATTTT.

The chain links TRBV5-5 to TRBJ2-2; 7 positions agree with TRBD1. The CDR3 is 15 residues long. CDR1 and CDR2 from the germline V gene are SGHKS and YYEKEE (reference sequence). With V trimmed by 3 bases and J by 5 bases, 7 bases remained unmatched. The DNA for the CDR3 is TGTGCCAGCAGCTGGGCCGGGACAGAGACCGGGGAGCTGTTTTTT. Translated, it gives CASSWAGTETGELFF.

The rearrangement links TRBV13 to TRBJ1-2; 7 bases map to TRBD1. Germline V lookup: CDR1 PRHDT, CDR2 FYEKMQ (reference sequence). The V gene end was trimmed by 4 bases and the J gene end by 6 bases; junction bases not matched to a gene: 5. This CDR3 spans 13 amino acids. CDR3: CASSSRGSHGYTF. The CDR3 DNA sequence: TGTGCCAGCAGCTCCAGGGGGAGTCATGGCTACACCTTC.

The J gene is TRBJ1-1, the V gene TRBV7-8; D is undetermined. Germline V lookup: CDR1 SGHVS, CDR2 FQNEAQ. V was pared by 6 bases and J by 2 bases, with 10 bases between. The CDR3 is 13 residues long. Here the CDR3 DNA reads TGTGCCAGCAGTAGTGCGGGAAACACTGAAGCTTTCTTT. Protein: CASSSAGNTEAFF.

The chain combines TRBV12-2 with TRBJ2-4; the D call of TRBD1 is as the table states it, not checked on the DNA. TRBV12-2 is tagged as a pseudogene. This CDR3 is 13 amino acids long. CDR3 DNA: TGTGCAAGTATTAGACAGGGAGAAAACATTCAGTACTTC. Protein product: CASIRQGENIQYF.

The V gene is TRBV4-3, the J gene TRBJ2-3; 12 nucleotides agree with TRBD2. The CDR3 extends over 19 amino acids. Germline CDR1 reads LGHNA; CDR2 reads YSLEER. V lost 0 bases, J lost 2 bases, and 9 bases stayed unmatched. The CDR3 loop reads CASSQDLGTSGRTTDTQYF. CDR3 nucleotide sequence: TGCGCCAGCAGCCAAGATCTGGGTACTAGCGGGAGGACCACAGATACGCAGTATTTT.

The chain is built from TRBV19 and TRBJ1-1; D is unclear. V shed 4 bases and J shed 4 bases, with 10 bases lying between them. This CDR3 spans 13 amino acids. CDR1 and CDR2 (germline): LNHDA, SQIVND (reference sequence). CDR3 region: CASSTSGSTEAFF. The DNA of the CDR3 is TGTGCCAGTAGTACCTCCGGTAGCACTGAAGCTTTCTTT.

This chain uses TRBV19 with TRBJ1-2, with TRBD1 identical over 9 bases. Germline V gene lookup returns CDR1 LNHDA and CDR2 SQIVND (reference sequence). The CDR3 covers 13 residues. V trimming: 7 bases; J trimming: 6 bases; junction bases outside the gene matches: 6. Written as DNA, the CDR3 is TGTGCCAGTAAACCCGGGACAGGGAATGGCTACACCTTC. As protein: CASKPGTGNGYTF. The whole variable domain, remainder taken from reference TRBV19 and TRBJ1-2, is DGGITQSPKYLFRKEGQNVTLSCEQNLNHDAMYWYRQDPGQGLRLIYYSQIVNDFQKGDIAEGYSVSREKKESFPLTVTSAQKNPTAFYLCASKPGTGNGYTFGSGTRLTVV.